Shown below are 9 T cell receptor beta chains from a single sample sequenced in a study of T cell changes during pregnancy in multiple sclerosis. This table comes from immunoSEQ multiplex PCR, and its TCRdb copy is limited to in-frame clones, with some not included. The repertoire holds tens of thousands of clones, over 80% seen once, with 8.5% to 10% in the top ten. The input for sequencing was CD8+ T cells from peripheral blood mononuclear cells, taken in the first trimester of pregnancy. The source of these receptors is a female donor with multiple sclerosis, enrolled in a pregnancy study.

This chain uses TRBV9 with TRBJ1-1; D unresolved. Germline V gene lookup returns CDR1 SGDLS and CDR2 YYNGEE. V lost 3 bases and J 3 bases, leaving 9 bases between the germline ends. The CDR3 totals 13 residues. CDR3 bases: TGTGCCAGCAGCGCCTTAATATACACTGAAGCTTTCTTT. Protein: CASSALIYTEAFF.

J is TRBJ2-1 and V is TRBV7-7; tentative D call: TRBD1 (6 bases). V dropped 4 bases and J dropped 7 bases, with 14 bases sitting between them. This CDR3 has 14 amino acids. The germline gives CDR1 SSHAT, CDR2 FNYEAQ (reference sequence). For the CDR3, the DNA is TGTGCCAGCAGCTCCGCCTCGGACAGAAATGAGCAGTTCTTC. Translation: CASSSASDRNEQFF.

The genes are TRBV6-5 and TRBJ1-6; D gene ambiguous. The CDR3 has 15 amino acids. Germline values: CDR1 MNHEY, CDR2 SVGAGI. Between the trimmed V and J ends, which lost 6 bases and 0 bases, there was a span of 9 bases. Here the CDR3 DNA reads TGTGCCAGCAGACTAATTAGCTCCTATAATTCACCCCTCCACTTT. Its protein product is CASRLISSYNSPLHF.

This chain connects TRBV9 to TRBJ1-2; D may be TRBD1 (6 bases). CDR3 length: 13 residues. V gave up 0 bases and J gave up 6 bases, with 9 bases separating them. Germline CDR1 SGDLS, CDR2 YYNGEE. The CDR3 DNA is TGTGCCAGCAGCGTAGTGTCAGGGGATGGCTACACCTTC. Translated: CASSVVSGDGYTF.

This clone qualifies as large. This chain uses TRBV6-1 with TRBJ1-5; 7 bases fit TRBD1. From germline, CDR1 is MNHNS and CDR2 SASEGT. The ends lost 1 base at V and 5 bases at J; junction bases unmatched: 8. The CDR3 consists of 16 residues. In DNA, the CDR3 is TGTGCCAGCAGTGAAGAGGTGACAGGGCCCTATCAGCCCCAGCATTTT. Its translation is CASSEEVTGPYQPQHF.

The chain joins TRBV5-4 to TRBJ2-5; 9 nucleotides match TRBD2. The CDR3 loop spans 15 amino acids. Per germline, CDR1 SGHNT and CDR2 YYREEE (reference sequence). The trim removed 6 bases at V and 2 bases at J, leaving 8 bases unmatched. The CDR3 reads CASTLSGSGQETQYF. The CDR3 nucleotides are TGTGCCAGCACCCTTAGCGGGAGTGGTCAAGAGACCCAGTACTTC.

The V gene is TRBV7-8, the J gene TRBJ2-7; a weak D match, TRBD2 (5 bases). V gave up 4 bases and J gave up 0 bases, with 7 bases separating them. Germline lookup yields CDR1 SGHVS and CDR2 FQNEAQ. There are 13 residues in the CDR3. CDR3 loop: CASSSGDSYEQYF. The CDR3 nucleotides are TGTGCCAGCAGCTCCGGGGACTCCTACGAGCAGTACTTC.

The V gene is TRBV4-3, the J gene TRBJ2-7; D unresolved. The CDR3 sequence is 15 residues long. V gave up 1 base and J gave up 3 bases, with 13 bases separating them. Per germline, CDR1 LGHNA and CDR2 YSLEER. CDR3: CASSQGVLLGYEQYF. CDR3 DNA sequence: TGCGCCAGCAGCCAAGGGGTATTGCTAGGCTACGAGCAGTACTTC.

This rearrangement joins TRBV27 to TRBJ2-1; TRBD1 matches at 7 bases. CDR3 length: 15 amino acids. CDR1 and CDR2 from the germline V gene are MNHEY and SMNVEV (reference sequence). The V and J ends lost 3 bases and 4 bases, in that order; junction bases with no gene match: 6. This chain's CDR3 is CASSLIGGYYNEQFF. The CDR3 nucleotides are TGTGCCAGCAGTTTGATAGGGGGCTATTACAATGAGCAGTTCTTC.